This T cell receptor beta chain was captured in a study of blood T cell repertoires in COVID-19. Study details: Specimens from acute and convalescent COVID-19 originated in the United States, Italy and Spain. In each case, the material was cDNA or gDNA derived from T cells, B-cell-depleted T cells, or PBMCs.

Authors' processing steps: Reference gene primer amplification gave estimated nucleated cell counts. The table came from immunoSEQ multiplex PCR; TCRdb's copy has only in-frame clones and leaves some out. That table is the source of V, J and clone size, and D and trimming were worked out from the DNA. The profile shows roughly 50,000 clones, 91% of them singletons. Looked up from germline, CDR1 is SEHNR and CDR2 is FQNEAQ (reference sequence). The trim removed 6 bases at V and 9 bases at J, leaving 15 bases unmatched. CDR3 size: 16 residues. This clone was picked up one time. The chain has TRBV7-9 and TRBJ2-1, with TRBD2 identical over 9 bases. The TCR originated in a man aged 45-60 years with active COVID-19. Sequencing was carried out using peripheral blood. The CDR3 DNA is TGTGCCAGCAGTAGGTTCGGACTAGCGAGTTCGGGTGAGCAGTTCTTC. This codes for CASSRFGLASSGEQFF.